These T cell receptor beta chains were read from a single sample in a study of blood T cells in healthy people across ages. Via MiXCR, TCRdb re-called the 5' RACE reads, giving one row per CDR3 protein. Among 1.5 million to 2 million distinct CDR3 sequences, about 49% were seen once, and the ten largest hold around 2.1%. The sequencing input was blood. All receptors derive from a woman aged 40 to 50 in good health. Both conserved end residues are part of each CDR3. Fields, in order: V gene, clone size, J gene, D gene, CDR3 DNA, CDR3 protein. D genes are given only for firm matches. For some rows the clone size is stated as once, few or many, or as a class when expanded; others skip it.

TRBV6-1	.	TRBJ2-7	.	TGTGCCAGCAGTAAACTATCAAGACAGGCCTGGGCCTACGAGCAGTACTTC	CASSKLSRQAWAYEQYF
TRBV2	.	TRBJ1-2	.	TGTGCCAGCAGTCGCAGGTGGACAGCAAAACACTATGGCTACACCTTC	CASSRRWTAKHYGYTF
TRBV20-1	few	TRBJ2-4	.	TGCAGTGCTTTTACAACCGGGGCCAAAAACATTCAGTACTTC	CSAFTTGAKNIQYF
TRBV11-2	few	TRBJ2-5	TRBD2	TGTGCCAGCAGCTTATATGGCTGGACGGGGGGGTCCCAAGAGACCCAGTACTTC	CASSLYGWTGGSQETQYF
TRBV5-4	.	TRBJ2-7	TRBD1	TGTGCCAGCAGCTTGGAGGCGGACAGGGTCTACGAGCAGTACTTC	CASSLEADRVYEQYF
TRBV20-1	.	TRBJ1-6	.	TGCAGTGCTAGGACAGCAAGTAATTCACCCCTCCACTTT	CSARTASNSPLHF
TRBV27	.	TRBJ2-7	.	TGTGCCAGCACAGGGCCGGGAAACGAGCAGTACTTC	CASTGPGNEQYF
TRBV4-3	.	TRBJ1-2	.	TGCGCCAGCAGCCAAGATGCGGGGAGGGTTCGGTATGGCTACACCTTC	CASSQDAGRVRYGYTF
TRBV7-2	.	TRBJ2-3	.	TGTGCCAGCAGCTTAGCTCAGGCGGGGGGGACAGGTACGCAGTATTTT	CASSLAQAGGTGTQYF
TRBV7-2	.	TRBJ2-7	.	TGTGCCAGCAGCTTAGGGGCGGAGGTGCGGTACTTC	CASSLGAEVRYF
TRBV13	.	TRBJ2-2	.	TGTGCCAGCAGCTTAGGCGACACAGGGAACACCGGGGAGCTGTTTTTT	CASSLGDTGNTGELFF
TRBV6-5	.	TRBJ2-3	TRBD1	TGTGCCAGCAGTTACTCTGGACAGGGGAGGTCAGATACGCAGTATTTT	CASSYSGQGRSDTQYF
TRBV20-1	.	TRBJ2-7	TRBD2	TGCAGTGCCCCCCCTAGCGGGGACTCCTCCTACGAGCAGTACTTC	CSAPPSGDSSYEQYF
TRBV10-3	.	TRBJ1-2	TRBD1	TGTGCCATCAGTGAGGGACAGGCAGCTAACTATGGCTACACCTTC	CAISEGQAANYGYTF
TRBV7-8	few	TRBJ1-1	.	TGTGCCAGCAGCTCGCCGGGACTCGGGAACACTGAAGCTTTCTTT	CASSSPGLGNTEAFF
TRBV15	few	TRBJ2-4	.	TGTGCCACCAGCAGACCGTGGGGGGCCACAGCCAAAAACATTCAGTACTTC	CATSRPWGATAKNIQYF
TRBV4-3	.	TRBJ2-5	TRBD1	TGCGCCAGCAGCCAAGATGGCCGGCAGGGGGCAGGTGAGACCCAGTACTTC	CASSQDGRQGAGETQYF
TRBV5-1	.	TRBJ2-4	.	TGCGCCAGCAGCTCATCCGGGTTGGACATTCAGTACTTC	CASSSSGLDIQYF
TRBV13	.	TRBJ1-2	.	TGTGCCAGCAGCGTAGGGTCCGACCCCTATGGCTACACCTTC	CASSVGSDPYGYTF
TRBV20-1	.	TRBJ1-5	.	TGCAGTGCCGGTGGGGGTAGCAATCAGCCCCAGCATTTT	CSAGGGSNQPQHF
TRBV5-6	many	TRBJ2-5	.	TGTGCCAGCAGCTTGGTTTACGGACAAGAGACCCAGTACTTC	CASSLVYGQETQYF
TRBV4-1	.	TRBJ2-4	.	TGCGCCAGCAGCCAAGCCCATGGAGTAGCCAAAAACATTCAGTACTTC	CASSQAHGVAKNIQYF
TRBV18	.	TRBJ2-1	TRBD2	TGTGCCAGCTCACCATCCCCAGCGGGGGGCAGCAACAATGAGCAGTTCTTC	CASSPSPAGGSNNEQFF
TRBV7-2	once	TRBJ2-1	.	TGTGTCAGCTCACGGGGGTACGGCAATGAGCAGTTCTTC	CVSSRGYGNEQFF
TRBV20-1	few	TRBJ1-5	.	TGCAGTGCTAGTGAGGGGATCGGCAATCAGCCCCAGCATTTT	CSASEGIGNQPQHF
TRBV29-1	.	TRBJ2-7	TRBD2	TGCAGCGTTGCCGGACAGGGACTAGCGGAATACAATGAGCAGTACTTC	CSVAGQGLAEYNEQYF
TRBV29-1	.	TRBJ2-5	.	TGCAGCGTTCCACGCAGTAGTGAGACCCAGTACTTC	CSVPRSSETQYF
TRBV5-1	.	TRBJ2-3	TRBD2	TGCGCCACCTTACCGGGACTAGCGGGCCCCACAGATACGCAGTATTTT	CATLPGLAGPTDTQYF
TRBV20-1	.	TRBJ2-3	TRBD1	TGCAGTGCTAGGGCCGGGGACAGGGACACAGATACGCAGTATTTT	CSARAGDRDTDTQYF
TRBV7-2	few	TRBJ1-5	.	TGTGCCAGCAGCTTAGGGGACGGGGTCAATCAGCCCCAGCATTTT	CASSLGDGVNQPQHF
TRBV20-1	.	TRBJ2-4	TRBD1	TGCAGTGCTGGGACAGGTCTAACCAAAAACATTCAGTACTTC	CSAGTGLTKNIQYF
TRBV27	.	TRBJ1-4	.	TGTGCCAGCAGTTTGGGACTTGGCAACCCAACTAATGAAAAACTGTTTTTT	CASSLGLGNPTNEKLFF
TRBV9	.	TRBJ2-1	.	TGTGCCAGCAGCGTAGTAGGCACAAATGAGCAGTTCTTC	CASSVVGTNEQFF
TRBV20-1	.	TRBJ2-7	TRBD2	TGCAGTGCTAGAGCCGGACTAGACGAGCAGTACTTC	CSARAGLDEQYF
TRBV28	.	TRBJ1-2	TRBD1	TGTGCCAGCAGTCCTGGGACAGGGGCCGCTAGGGATGGCTACACCTTC	CASSPGTGAARDGYTF
TRBV12-3/TRBV12-4	many	TRBJ2-7	.	TGTGCCAGCAGTTTAGGTCCAGGGCCCTACGAGCAGTACTTC	CASSLGPGPYEQYF
TRBV12-3/TRBV12-4	.	TRBJ2-2	.	TGTGCCAGCAGTTTCAGGTTAATGGCAGGACCCACCGGGGAGCTGTTTTTT	CASSFRLMAGPTGELFF
TRBV20-1	once	TRBJ1-2	.	TGCAGTGCCGAACCCCTTCTTTCCTCAGGGGCTGTCTATGGCTACACCTTC	CSAEPLLSSGAVYGYTF
TRBV6-5	many	TRBJ2-1	TRBD1	TGTGCCAGCAGTTTTACCGGGACAGGGGTATACAATGAGCAGTTCTTC	CASSFTGTGVYNEQFF
TRBV12-3/TRBV12-4	.	TRBJ2-3	.	TGTGCCAGCAGTGGTCCCCGGGGGCCCTCCACAGATACGCAGTATTTT	CASSGPRGPSTDTQYF
TRBV20-1	few	TRBJ2-1	.	TGCAGTGCTTCGAGGGACTTAGGTAATGAGCAGTTCTTC	CSASRDLGNEQFF
TRBV7-9	.	TRBJ1-2	TRBD1	TGTGCCAGCAGCTCTGACAGGGGCTCCGGCAGCGACTATGGCTACACCTTC	CASSSDRGSGSDYGYTF
TRBV29-1	.	TRBJ2-1	.	TGCGGCGTTGAAGGGGTCCGCCTTGGGAAGGAGCAGTTCTTC	CGVEGVRLGKEQFF
TRBV11-2	.	TRBJ2-7	TRBD1	TGTGCCAGCAGCTCCGGCAAGGACAGGGGCTCCTACGAGCAGTACTTC	CASSSGKDRGSYEQYF
TRBV20-1	.	TRBJ1-2	TRBD1	TGCAGTGCCGGGACAGAGATTAACTATGGCCACACCTTC	CSAGTEINYGHTF
TRBV12-3/TRBV12-4	.	TRBJ1-1	.	TGTGCCAGCAGTTTCGACGAACCTGAAGCTTTCTTT	CASSFDEPEAFF
TRBV14	.	TRBJ2-7	TRBD2	TGTGCCAGCAGCCCACCCCGGGGGGGTGTAATCTACGAGCAGTACTTC	CASSPPRGGVIYEQYF
TRBV4-3	few	TRBJ2-7	.	TGCGCCAGCAGCCAAGATGTGACAGCCGACTACGAGCAGTACTTC	CASSQDVTADYEQYF
TRBV12-3/TRBV12-4	few	TRBJ2-6	.	TGTGCCAGCAGCTCGACAGGTTCTCCTGGGGCCAACGTCCTGACTTTC	CASSSTGSPGANVLTF
TRBV20-1	.	TRBJ2-7	.	TGCAGTGCCCCCCCCTTGGGAGTCAGCTACGAGCAGTACTTC	CSAPPLGVSYEQYF
TRBV11-2	few	TRBJ2-3	TRBD2	TGTGCCAGCAGCTTAAGGCCGGCGATCGGGACTAGCGGGGGGGTTTTACCCACAGATACGCAGTATTTT	CASSLRPAIGTSGGVLPTDTQYF
TRBV7-2	few	TRBJ1-6	.	TGTGCCAGCAGCTTAGCCGGGGCAGGAAATTCACCCCTCCACTTT	CASSLAGAGNSPLHF
TRBV7-2	once	TRBJ2-1	.	TGTGCCAGCAGCTTAGGCGTCAGGACCGACAATGAGCAGTTCTTC	CASSLGVRTDNEQFF
TRBV25-1	.	TRBJ2-4	TRBD1	TGTGCCAGCAGTGGATCAGGGGGTGCTTTAGCCAAAAACATTCAGTACTTC	CASSGSGGALAKNIQYF
TRBV2	few	TRBJ2-5	.	TGTGCCCCGGAGGGCCAGACCTGTACGGAGACCCAGTACTTC	CAPEGQTCTETQYF
TRBV20-1	few	TRBJ2-7	.	TGCAGTGCTAGATCGGGCGGGTACGAGCAGTACTTC	CSARSGGYEQYF
TRBV4-2	.	TRBJ1-6	.	TGTGCCAGCAGCCCGCCGGGCGGGGATCGGAATTCACCCCTCCACTTT	CASSPPGGDRNSPLHF
TRBV7-2	.	TRBJ2-3	TRBD2	TGTGCCAGCAGCTTACAGGCGGGGGGGTTCACAGATACGCAGTATTTT	CASSLQAGGFTDTQYF
TRBV20-1	many	TRBJ2-4	.	TGCAGTGCTCCGTCAGGCGGGGCGGCCAAAAACATTCAGTACTTC	CSAPSGGAAKNIQYF